The T cell receptor beta chain described here comes from a study of cytomegalovirus exposure and HLA in healthy donors. Study-wide results and caveats: Many donors shared some public TCRs, even though most TCR sequences were rare. Under in vitro conditions, a few CMV-associated chains were confirmed as specific for CMV antigens. DRB1 showed the most TCR associations and HLA-C the fewest in a later analysis, as rates varied by HLA locus.

Of note for this clone: What it recognizes is unknown.

Primers included in the PCR were 60 Vbeta and 13 Jbeta primers. Some clones are missing from TCRdb's copy, which holds only in-frame ones; the method was immunoSEQ multiplex PCR. Of around 190,000 clones listed, approximately 82% are singletons. CDR1 and CDR2 (germline): MGHRA, YSYEKL. V dropped 1 base and J dropped 12 bases, with 15 bases sitting between them. This CDR3 spans 13 amino acids. The rearrangement links TRBV4-1 to TRBJ1-2, with D possibly TRBD1 on 5 matching bases. This TCR was sampled from a girl between 2 and 10 years old in good health and CMV-seropositive. What was sequenced was PBMCs. CDR3 DNA: TGCGCCAGCAGCCAAGTTTGGGGGGTCGGAGACACCTTC. Its protein product is CASSQVWGVGDTF.